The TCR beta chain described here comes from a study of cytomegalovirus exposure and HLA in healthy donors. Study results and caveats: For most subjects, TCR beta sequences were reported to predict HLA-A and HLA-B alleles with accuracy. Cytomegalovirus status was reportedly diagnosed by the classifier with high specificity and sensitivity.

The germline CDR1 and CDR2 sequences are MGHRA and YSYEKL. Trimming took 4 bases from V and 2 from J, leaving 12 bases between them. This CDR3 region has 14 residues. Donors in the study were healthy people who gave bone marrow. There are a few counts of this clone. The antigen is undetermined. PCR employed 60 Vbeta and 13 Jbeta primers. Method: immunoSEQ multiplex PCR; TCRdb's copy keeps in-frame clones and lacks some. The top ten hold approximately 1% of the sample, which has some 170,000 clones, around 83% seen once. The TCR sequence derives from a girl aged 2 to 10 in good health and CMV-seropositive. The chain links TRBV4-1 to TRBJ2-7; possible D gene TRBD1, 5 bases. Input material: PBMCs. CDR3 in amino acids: CASSPSTGPYEQYF. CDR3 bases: TGCGCCAGCAGCCCCTCTACAGGACCCTACGAGCAGTACTTC.